The clone carrying this T cell receptor (beta chain) was recorded at least ten times. Its matching antigen is unknown. Researchers amplified the TCR beta CDR3 regions from RNA transcripts. The HTBI set primed first-round TCR CDR3 RT-PCR. MiXCR was run by TCRdb on the multiplex PCR reads, yielding one entry per CDR3 protein. The sample records hundreds of thousands of distinct CDR3 sequences, about 16% being singletons. This sample was included in a study of T cells in Graves' hyperthyroidism and ophthalmopathy. Study conclusions and caveats: Expanded thyroid clonotypes (above 0.001) were mostly also found in blood. Stable hyperthyroidism and ophthalmopathy were separated using 13 V-J signatures.

Under 12 ml fresh peripheral blood yielded the PBMCs. Between the trimmed V and J ends, which lost 5 bases and 0 bases, there was a span of 11 bases. This CDR3 spans 13 amino acids. Germline loops: CDR1 SQVTM, CDR2 ANQGSEA. Input material: blood. The V and J genes are TRBV29-1 and TRBJ2-7; D gene unclear. The sequence derives from a man aged 35-49 years with Graves' hyperthyroidism. The CDR3 DNA follows: TGCAGCGTTAAAACATCAAGCTCCTACGAGCAGTACTTC. It encodes CSVKTSSSYEQYF.